Below, one T cell receptor (beta chain) is given with its context. The antigen remains unidentified. Some clones are missing from TCRdb's copy, which holds only in-frame ones; the method was immunoSEQ multiplex PCR. The sample contains roughly 200,000 clones, approximately 89% of which appear only once. Per the germline V gene, CDR1 is SNHLY and CDR2 is FYNNEI. This CDR3 region has 20 residues. V lost 6 bases and J 2 bases, leaving 26 bases between the germline ends. This specimen comes from a study of T cell responses to AZD1222 COVID-19 vaccine. Broader study findings: Donors were largely white British and mainly female; clonal diversity was possibly underestimated. Breadth and depth of Spike-specific TCRs rose after two AZD1222 doses. Repertoire sampling occurred only after the peak T cell response. Spike as a whole was targeted by vaccine-associated CD4 TCRs, dominant at 160-218 and 743-854.

This TCR was recovered from an adult who received the AZD1222 COVID-19 vaccine. The specimen was peripheral blood, collected 28 days after the second AZD1222 dose. The rearrangement links TRBV2 to TRBJ1-6; D perhaps matches TRBD1 (5 bases). CDR3 sequence: CASSDTLTGGGSPYNSPLHF. CDR3 in DNA: TGTGCCAGCAGCGACACACTGACGGGCGGGGGAAGCCCCTATAATTCACCCCTCCACTTT.